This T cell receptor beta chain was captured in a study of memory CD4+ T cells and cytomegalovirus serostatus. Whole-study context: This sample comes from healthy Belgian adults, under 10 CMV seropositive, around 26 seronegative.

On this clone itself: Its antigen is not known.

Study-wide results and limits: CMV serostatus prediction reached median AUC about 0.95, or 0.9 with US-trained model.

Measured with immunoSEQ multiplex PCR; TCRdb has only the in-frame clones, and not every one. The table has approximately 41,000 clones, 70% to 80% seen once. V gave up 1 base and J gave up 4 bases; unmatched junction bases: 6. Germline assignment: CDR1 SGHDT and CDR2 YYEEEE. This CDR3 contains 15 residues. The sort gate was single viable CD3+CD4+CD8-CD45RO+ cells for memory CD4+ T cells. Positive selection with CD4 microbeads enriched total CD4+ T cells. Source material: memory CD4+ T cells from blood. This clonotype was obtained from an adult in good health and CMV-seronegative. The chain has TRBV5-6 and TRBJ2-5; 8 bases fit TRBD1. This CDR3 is CASSLYQGAGETQYF. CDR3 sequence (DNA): TGTGCCAGCAGCTTGTACCAGGGGGCGGGAGAGACCCAGTACTTC.